This TCR beta chain came from a study of cytomegalovirus exposure and HLA in healthy donors. Notes on this clone: What it binds is not known.

This CDR3 has 16 amino acids. Germline lookup yields CDR1 MGHDK and CDR2 SYGVNS. V lost 3 bases and J 5 bases, leaving 16 bases between the germline ends. PCR involved 60 Vbeta and 13 Jbeta primers. Assay used: immunoSEQ multiplex PCR; TCRdb lists only in-frame clones, some missing. The table records just over 150,000 clones, 60% to 80% of them present only once. Regarding the study as a whole: The HLA-A and HLA-B alleles of most subjects were reportedly predicted accurately from TCR beta sequences.

The TCR comes from a woman between 45 and 65 years old in good health and CMV-seropositive. The V call is TRBV25-1, the J call TRBJ2-2; maybe TRBD2 (7 bases). The sample taken for sequencing was PBMCs. CDR3 bases: TGTGCCAGCAGTGACCAAAGGGGGGGGGAAACCGGGGAGCTGTTTTTT. It yields the protein CASSDQRGGETGELFF.